A selection of T cell receptor beta chains follows, all from one sample in a study of T cells after yellow fever vaccination. TCRdb redid the calling of the 5' RACE reads with MiXCR, one entry per CDR3 protein. The table lists 200,000 to 300,000 distinct CDR3 sequences, over 10% of them singletons. Source: CD4+ T cells sorted from PBMCs, taken 45 days after the yellow fever booster vaccination. These TCRs come from a man younger than 40 who received the YFV17D yellow fever vaccine. The CDR3 runs from the conserved cysteine through the conserved F or W. A D gene is named only where the DNA matches it firmly. Rows give clone size only sometimes, using once, few, many, or a class for an expanded clone.

TRBD2,TRBV29-1,few,12,TRBJ2-7,CSVAGLADEQYF,TGCAGCGTCGCGGGACTAGCTGACGAGCAGTACTTC
-,TRBV29-1,-,17,TRBJ2-1,CSVEDLTTAQGRDEQFF,TGCAGCGTTGAAGATCTTACCACAGCTCAGGGACGAGATGAGCAGTTCTTC
TRBD1,TRBV12-3/TRBV12-4,many,13,TRBJ2-5,CASSSNRGETQYF,TGTGCCAGCAGTTCGAACAGGGGAGAGACCCAGTACTTC
TRBD2,TRBV18,few,13,TRBJ2-1,CASSPQGLEGEFF,TGTGCCAGCTCACCACAGGGACTAGAAGGGGAGTTCTTC
-,TRBV14,few,16,TRBJ2-1,CASSQPGQISYNEQFF,TGTGCCAGCAGCCAGCCGGGACAAATCTCCTACAATGAGCAGTTCTTC
-,TRBV6-2/TRBV6-3,-,14,TRBJ1-4,CASTSAAANEKLFF,TGTGCCAGCACCTCCGCCGCTGCTAATGAAAAACTGTTTTTT
-,TRBV5-1,few,18,TRBJ2-7,CADLPSMAVEAWGYEQYF,TGCGCCGACTTACCCTCAATGGCGGTTGAGGCCTGGGGCTACGAGCAGTACTTC
TRBD2,TRBV28,-,16,TRBJ2-1,CASSFPGLAGQNEQFF,TGTGCCAGCAGTTTCCCCGGGCTAGCGGGGCAGAATGAGCAGTTCTTC
-,TRBV10-3,few,14,TRBJ2-1,CAISGDILYNEQFF,TGTGCCATCAGTGGAGACATCCTATACAATGAGCAGTTCTTC
-,TRBV19,few,15,TRBJ2-7,CASLTPQEKAYEQYF,TGTGCCAGCCTCACACCACAGGAGAAGGCCTACGAGCAGTACTTC
TRBD1,TRBV4-2,few,14,TRBJ2-7,CASSAIQGSYEQYF,TGTGCCAGCAGCGCAATACAGGGGTCCTACGAGCAGTACTTC
-,TRBV14,few,17,TRBJ2-1,CASSLPGHFNSYNEQFF,TGTGCCAGCAGCCTCCCGGGACACTTTAACTCCTACAATGAGCAGTTCTTC
TRBD1,TRBV5-1,few,15,TRBJ2-7,CASSFSTGGTYEQYF,TGCGCCAGCAGCTTTTCGACAGGGGGGACGTACGAGCAGTACTTC
-,TRBV7-2,-,15,TRBJ2-2,CASSPGAGRPGELFF,TGTGCCAGCAGCCCAGGGGCAGGGAGACCCGGGGAGCTGTTTTTT
-,TRBV24-1,-,9,TRBJ2-3,CATWNTQYF,TGTGCCACCTGGAATACGCAGTATTTT
TRBD2,TRBV10-3,few,13,TRBJ2-7,CATEREGSNEQYF,TGTGCCACAGAACGGGAGGGCTCCAACGAGCAGTACTTC
-,TRBV20-1,many,14,TRBJ2-3,CSARDSGSTDTQYF,TGCAGTGCTAGAGACTCCGGGAGCACAGATACGCAGTATTTT